The present T cell receptor (beta chain) was sequenced within a study of T-cell reconstitution after alpha-beta-depleted transplantation in children. V dropped 8 bases and J dropped 5; count of bases not matched to a gene: 7. Germline loops: CDR1 MDHEN, CDR2 SYDVKM. The length of the CDR3 is 13 residues. TCRbeta library preparation incorporated unique molecular identifiers. TCRdb recomputed calls from the PCR reads with MiXCR, one row per CDR3 protein. The sample carries 600,000 to 700,000 distinct CDR3 sequences, approximately 17% recorded once. The sequencing here drew on PBMCs from the stem cell graft donor, taken from the stem cell graft. The chain employs TRBV28 and TRBJ1-2; 8 bases fit TRBD1. The source of this sequence is a human donor who donated a stem cell graft to a child with acute myeloid leukemia. CDR3 coding DNA: TGTGCCAGCGGACAGGGTACCCTATATGGCTACACCTTC. Protein sequence: CASGQGTLYGYTF.